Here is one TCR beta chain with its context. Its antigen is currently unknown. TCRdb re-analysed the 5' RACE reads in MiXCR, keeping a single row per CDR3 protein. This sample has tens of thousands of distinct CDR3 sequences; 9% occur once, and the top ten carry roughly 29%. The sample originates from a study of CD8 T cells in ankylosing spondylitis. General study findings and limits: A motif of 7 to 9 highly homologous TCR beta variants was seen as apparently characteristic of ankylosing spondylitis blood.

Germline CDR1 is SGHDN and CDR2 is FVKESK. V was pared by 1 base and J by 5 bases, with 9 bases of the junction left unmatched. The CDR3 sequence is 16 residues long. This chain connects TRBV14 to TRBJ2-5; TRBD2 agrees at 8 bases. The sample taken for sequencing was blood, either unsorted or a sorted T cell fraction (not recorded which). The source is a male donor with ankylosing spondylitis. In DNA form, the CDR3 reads TGTGCCAGCAGCCAAGTCGGACTAGCCACCTACGAGACCCAGTACTTC. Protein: CASSQVGLATYETQYF.